One sample yielded the 20 T cell receptor beta chains listed below, sequenced in a study of cytomegalovirus exposure and HLA in healthy donors. 13 Jbeta primers and 60 Vbeta primers were used for the PCR. Libraries were prepared by immunoSEQ multiplex PCR; TCRdb keeps only in-frame clonotypes and omits some of them. The sample lists some 120,000 clones, over 60% occurring once. Sequenced: PBMCs. The receptor source for this set is a man between 60 and 75 years old in good health and CMV-seropositive.

This chain uses TRBV28 with TRBJ1-1; D is perhaps TRBD1 (5 bases). Germline V gene data show CDR1 as MDHEN and CDR2 as SYDVKM. There are 16 residues in the CDR3. The V end lost 2 bases, the J end lost 2 bases, and 15 bases lay between the germline ends. The CDR3 coding sequence is TGTGCCAGCAGTTTAGTCAGGGAACTCGAAAACACTGAAGCTTTCTTT. This encodes CASSLVRELENTEAFF. The complete variable domain, with remaining parts taken from reference TRBV28 and TRBJ1-1, reads DVKVTQSSRYLVKRTGEKVFLECVQDMDHENMFWYRQDPGLGLRLIYFSYDVKMKEKGDIPEGYSVSREKKERFSLILESASTNQTSMYLCASSLVRELENTEAFFGQGTRLTVV.

This clone was observed many times. The chain carries TRBV29-1 and TRBJ1-5, with a tentative D call TRBD1 (5 bases). V was shortened by 6 bases and J by 7 bases, with 16 bases between the two germline ends. CDR3 size: 13 residues. In germline, CDR1 is SQVTM, CDR2 ANQGSEA. The CDR3 reads CSVGAQVGQPQHF. Written as DNA, the CDR3 is TGCAGCGTAGGGGCCCAGGTGGGGCAGCCCCAGCATTTT. The whole variable domain, remainder taken from reference TRBV29-1 and TRBJ1-5, is SAVISQKPSRDICQRGTSLTIQCQVDSQVTMMFWYRQQPGQSLTLIATANQGSEATYESGFVIDKFPISRPNLTFSTLTVSNMSPEDSSIYLCSVGAQVGQPQHFGDGTRLSIL.

The rearrangement uses TRBV6-1 and TRBJ2-5; 7 positions match TRBD2. Looked up from germline, CDR1 is MNHNS and CDR2 is SASEGT. This CDR3 is built from 14 residues. V dropped 8 bases and J dropped 2; count of bases not matched to a gene: 8. This CDR3 is CASGASGPQETQYF. In nucleotides, the CDR3 is TGTGCCAGCGGGGCTAGCGGACCTCAAGAGACCCAGTACTTC.

The chain uses TRBV7-6 and TRBJ2-5, with no clear D. The germline V and J ends were trimmed by 1 base and 3 bases, with 9 bases remaining between them. Per germline, CDR1 SGHVS and CDR2 FNYEAQ. The CDR3 runs 14 residues. CDR3 loop: CASSLGNSEETQYF. CDR3 nucleotides: TGTGCCAGCAGCTTAGGAAACAGTGAAGAGACCCAGTACTTC. Combining the CDR3 with reference TRBV7-6 and TRBJ2-5 gives the whole variable domain GAGVSQSPRYKVTKRGQDVALRCDPISGHVSLYWYRQALGQGPEFLTYFNYEAQQDKSGLPNDRFSAERPEGSISTLTIQRTEQRDSAMYRCASSLGNSEETQYFGPGTRLLVL.

The CDR3 region has the DNA TGTGCCAGCAGTTACTCGGTAGGGGGGGACACTGAAGCTTTCTTT. Translated, it gives CASSYSVGGDTEAFF. The chain carries TRBV6-5 and TRBJ1-1; D perhaps matches TRBD1 (6 bases). Germline assignment: CDR1 MNHEY and CDR2 SVGAGI. Trimming pared 0 bases from V and 3 bases from J, leaving 11 bases between. The CDR3 extends over 15 amino acids.

This chain uses TRBV28 with TRBJ2-7, with D uncertain. The CDR3 is 12 residues long. The V end lost 1 base, the J end lost 6 bases, and 7 bases lay between the germline ends. CDR1 and CDR2 from the germline V gene are MDHEN and SYDVKM. The CDR3 reads CASSLSPSEQYF. CDR3 DNA: TGTGCCAGCAGTTTATCCCCTAGCGAGCAGTACTTC. The full variable domain, in which reference TRBV28 and TRBJ2-7 provide the parts outside the CDR3, is DVKVTQSSRYLVKRTGEKVFLECVQDMDHENMFWYRQDPGLGLRLIYFSYDVKMKEKGDIPEGYSVSREKKERFSLILESASTNQTSMYLCASSLSPSEQYFGPGTRLTVT.

Turning to this clone: Other DNA sequences from this sample encode an identical CDR3 as well. The rearrangement uses TRBV5-1 and TRBJ2-7, with 8 bases matching TRBD1. Germline CDR1 reads SGHRS; CDR2 reads YFSETQ. Trimming took 4 bases from V and 0 from J; bases not matched to a gene: 6. CDR3 length: 15 residues. The CDR3 sequence: CASSGTGLRSYEQYF. The CDR3 DNA is TGCGCCAGCAGCGGGACAGGCCTCCGCTCCTACGAGCAGTACTTC.

The chain carries TRBV7-9 and TRBJ2-3; D remains ambiguous. Trimming took off 1 base at V and 7 bases at J, with 6 bases between the two ends. This CDR3 contains 12 residues. Germline CDR1 reads SEHNR; CDR2 reads FQNEAQ (reference sequence). This chain's CDR3 is CASSLVANTQYF. The CDR3 nucleotides are TGTGCCAGCAGCTTAGTGGCAAATACGCAGTATTTT.

The V call is TRBV6-5, the J call TRBJ2-3, with D perhaps TRBD1 (7 bases). V was trimmed by 5 bases and J by 6 bases, leaving 15 bases between them. CDR1 is MNHEY, CDR2 SVGAGI, per germline. This CDR3 comprises 14 residues. CDR3 protein: CASSAGGNLDTQYF. The CDR3 region has the DNA TGTGCCAGCAGTGCAGGGGGGAATTTGGATACGCAGTATTTT.

This clone has only one observation. V gene TRBV4-1 combines with J gene TRBJ1-1; D unresolved. The CDR3 length is 11 residues. The germline CDR1 and CDR2 sequences are MGHRA and YSYEKL. The germline V and J ends were trimmed by 1 base and 6 bases, with 3 bases remaining between them. CDR3 bases: TGCGCCAGCAGCCAAGGGCCTGAAGCTTTCTTT. Translation gives CASSQGPEAFF.

This clone was detected a few times. The V call is TRBV6-6, the J call TRBJ2-7; D may be TRBD2 (6 bases). The CDR3 consists of 12 residues. V was cut by 0 bases and J by 6 bases, with 6 bases left in between. Germline V lookup: CDR1 MNHNY, CDR2 SVGAGI (reference sequence). For the CDR3, the DNA is TGTGCCAGCAGTTACTCCGGGAGCGAGCAGTACTTC. Translation: CASSYSGSEQYF.

The rearrangement links TRBV5-1 to TRBJ2-1; D is possibly TRBD2 (7 bases). The CDR3 loop spans 16 amino acids. From germline, CDR1 is SGHRS and CDR2 YFSETQ. Deletions cut 6 bases from V and 5 bases from J, with 21 bases between. The CDR3 nucleotides are TGCGCCAGCAACGAAGGTGGGGGGGCTGGAAACAATGAGCAGTTCTTC. The encoded protein is CASNEGGGAGNNEQFF.

The chain uses TRBV5-1 and TRBJ1-5, with TRBD1 as a possible D gene (5 bases). The CDR3 contains 15 residues. Trimming stripped 7 bases from V and 6 bases from J, with 20 bases between. The germline V gene has CDR1 SGHRS and CDR2 YFSETQ. This CDR3 is CASSTSGHPIQPQHF. The CDR3 nucleotides are TGCGCCAGCTCCACGTCCGGACACCCGATTCAGCCCCAGCATTTT. Supplemented by reference TRBV5-1 and TRBJ1-5, the full variable domain reads KAGVTQTPRYLIKTRGQQVTLSCSPISGHRSVSWYQQTPGQGLQFLFEYFSETQRNKGNFPGRFSGRQFSNSRSEMNVSTLELGDSALYLCASSTSGHPIQPQHFGDGTRLSIL.

The chain links TRBV28 to TRBJ1-2, with TRBD1 as a possible D gene (6 bases). The V gene's germline CDR1 is MDHEN and CDR2 SYDVKM. This CDR3 has 14 amino acids. Trimming stripped 8 bases from V and 7 bases from J, with 20 bases between. CDR3 coding DNA: TGTGCCAGCGGACCGTCTTCAGGGGCCGGTGGCTACACCTTC. Translated: CASGPSSGAGGYTF.

Relative to its sample, this clone is medium-sized (0.01 to 0.1%). The chain uses TRBV6-1 and TRBJ1-5; TRBD1 agrees at 9 bases. CDR1 and CDR2 from the germline V gene are MNHNS and SASEGT. J lost 3 bases, V lost 4 bases, and 4 bases had no gene match. CDR3 size: 15 residues. CDR3 region: CASSAQGANNQPQHF. CDR3 coding DNA: TGTGCCAGCAGTGCACAGGGGGCGAACAATCAGCCCCAGCATTTT.

The rearrangement joins TRBV14 to TRBJ2-5, with TRBD1 as a possible D gene (6 bases). The length of the CDR3 is 13 residues. Germline V gene sequence: CDR1 SGHDN, CDR2 FVKESK. V dropped 7 bases and J dropped 7 bases, with 16 bases sitting between them. CDR3 sequence: CASTAQGWGTQYF. CDR3 DNA sequence: TGTGCCAGCACCGCACAGGGCTGGGGGACCCAGTACTTC.

The V and J genes are TRBV11-2 and TRBJ2-5; possible D gene TRBD1, 6 bases. CDR1 and CDR2 from the germline V gene are SGHAT and FQNNGV. The CDR3 totals 13 residues. Trimming removed 5 bases from V and 4 bases from J, with 11 bases in between. CDR3 amino acids: CASSPTGLETQYF. The CDR3 DNA reads as TGTGCCAGCAGCCCAACAGGGCTAGAGACCCAGTACTTC.

Details on this clone: A junction boundary mismatches the germline segment, possibly from a read error. The chain is built from TRBV29-1 and TRBJ2-5, with 9 positions matching TRBD2. There are 14 residues in the CDR3. CDR1 and CDR2 (germline): SQVTM, ANQGSEA. CDR3 protein: CSVEGGGAMETQYF. CDR3 in DNA: TGCAGCGTAGAAGGCGGGGGGGCCATGGAGACCCAGTACTTC.

The V and J genes are TRBV7-8 and TRBJ2-2; 7 positions match TRBD1. The CDR3 contains 14 residues. V trimming: 6 bases; J trimming: 4 bases; junction bases outside the gene matches: 5. CDR1 SGHVS and CDR2 FQNEAQ come from the germline V gene. This CDR3 reads CASRDREPTGELFF. In DNA form, the CDR3 reads TGTGCCAGCAGAGACAGGGAACCCACCGGGGAGCTGTTTTTT.

This sequence joins TRBV2 and TRBJ1-5, with a weak D call TRBD1 (6 bases). This CDR3 spans 14 amino acids. Deletions cut 2 bases from V and 6 bases from J, with 11 bases between. The germline CDR1 and CDR2 sequences are SNHLY and FYNNEI. In nucleotides, the CDR3 is TGTGCCAGCAGTGAACGTACAGGGTCTCAGCCCCAGCATTTT. Residues: CASSERTGSQPQHF.